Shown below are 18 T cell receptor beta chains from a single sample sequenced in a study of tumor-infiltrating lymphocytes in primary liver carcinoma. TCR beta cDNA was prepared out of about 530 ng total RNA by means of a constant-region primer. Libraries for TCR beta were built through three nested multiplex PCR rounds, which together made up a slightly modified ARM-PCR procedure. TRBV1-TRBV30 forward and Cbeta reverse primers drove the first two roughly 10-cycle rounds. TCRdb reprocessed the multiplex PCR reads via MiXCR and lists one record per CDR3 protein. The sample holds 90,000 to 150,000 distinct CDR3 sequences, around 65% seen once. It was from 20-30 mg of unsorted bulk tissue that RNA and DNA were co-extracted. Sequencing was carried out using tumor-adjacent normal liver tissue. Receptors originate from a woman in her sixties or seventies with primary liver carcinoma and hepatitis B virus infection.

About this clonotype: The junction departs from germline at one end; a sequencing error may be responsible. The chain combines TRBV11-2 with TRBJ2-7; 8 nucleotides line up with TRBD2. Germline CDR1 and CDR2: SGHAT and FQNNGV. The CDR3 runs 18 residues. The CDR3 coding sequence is TGTGTCAGCAGCTTATATTGGGCCAGTCTAGCGGGTCCCTACGAGCAGTACTTC. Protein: CVSSLYWASLAGPYEQYF.

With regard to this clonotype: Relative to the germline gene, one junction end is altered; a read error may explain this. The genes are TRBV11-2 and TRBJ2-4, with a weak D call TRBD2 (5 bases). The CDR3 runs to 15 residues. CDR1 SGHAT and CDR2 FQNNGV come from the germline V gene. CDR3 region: CASSLEAASQAIRYF. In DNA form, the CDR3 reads TGTGCCAGCAGTTTAGAAGCGGCTAGCCAGGCCATTCGGTACTTC.

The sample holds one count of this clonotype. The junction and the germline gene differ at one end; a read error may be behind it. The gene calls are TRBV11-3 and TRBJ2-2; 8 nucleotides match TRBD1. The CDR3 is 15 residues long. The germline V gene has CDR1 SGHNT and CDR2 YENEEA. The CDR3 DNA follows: TGTACCAGTAGCCAGGGGGCTAGCAGTACCGGGGAGCTGTTTTTT. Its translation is CTSSQGASSTGELFF.

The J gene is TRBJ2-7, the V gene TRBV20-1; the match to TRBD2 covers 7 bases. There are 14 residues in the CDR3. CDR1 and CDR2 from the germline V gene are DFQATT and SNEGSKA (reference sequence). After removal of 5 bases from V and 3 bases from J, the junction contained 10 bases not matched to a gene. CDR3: CSAALGEGGYEQYF. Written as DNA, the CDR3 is TGCAGTGCTGCCCTGGGGGAGGGTGGCTACGAGCAGTACTTC.

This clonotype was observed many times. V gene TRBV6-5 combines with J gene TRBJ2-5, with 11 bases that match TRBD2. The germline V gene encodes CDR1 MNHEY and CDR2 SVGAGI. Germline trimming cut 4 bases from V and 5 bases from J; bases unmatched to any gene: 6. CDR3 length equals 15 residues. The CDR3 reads CASSLLAGGRETQYF. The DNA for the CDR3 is TGTGCCAGCAGTTTGCTAGCGGGAGGTCGGGAGACCCAGTACTTC.

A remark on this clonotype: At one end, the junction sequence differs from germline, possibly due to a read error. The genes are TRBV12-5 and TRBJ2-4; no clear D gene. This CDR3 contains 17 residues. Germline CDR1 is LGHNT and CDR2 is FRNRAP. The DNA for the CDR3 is TGTGCTAGTGGTTGGACCTCAGACCGTGTAGCCAAAAACATCCAGTACTTC. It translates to CASGWTSDRVAKNIQYF.

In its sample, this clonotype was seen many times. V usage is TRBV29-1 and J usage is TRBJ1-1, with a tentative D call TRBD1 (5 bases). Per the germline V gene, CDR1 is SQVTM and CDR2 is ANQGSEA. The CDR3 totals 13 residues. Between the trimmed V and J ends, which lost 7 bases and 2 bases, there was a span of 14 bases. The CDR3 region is CSASIGGNTEAFF. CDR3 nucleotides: TGCAGCGCCAGTATCGGGGGAAACACTGAAGCTTTCTTT.

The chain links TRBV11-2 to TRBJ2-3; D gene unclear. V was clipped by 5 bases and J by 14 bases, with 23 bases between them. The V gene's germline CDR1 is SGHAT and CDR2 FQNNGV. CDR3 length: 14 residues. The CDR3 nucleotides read TGTGCCAGCAGCGATCTGGTGGGCACAGATATGCGGTATTTT. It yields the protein CASSDLVGTDMRYF.

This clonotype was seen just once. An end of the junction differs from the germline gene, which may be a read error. CDR3 protein: CASSLRTNSLLHF. The CDR3 DNA reads TGTGCCAGCAGCTTACGGACGAATTCACTCCTCCACTTT. The chain is built from TRBV7-9 and TRBJ1-6; no definite D call. Germline assignment: CDR1 SEHNR and CDR2 FQNEAQ (reference sequence). The CDR3 runs to 13 residues.

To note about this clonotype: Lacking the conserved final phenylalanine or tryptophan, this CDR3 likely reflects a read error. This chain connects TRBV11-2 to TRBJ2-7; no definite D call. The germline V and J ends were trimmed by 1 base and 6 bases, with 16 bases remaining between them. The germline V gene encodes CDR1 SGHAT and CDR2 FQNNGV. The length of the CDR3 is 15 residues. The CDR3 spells CASSLVPSHTSEQYL. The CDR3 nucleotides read TGTGCCAGCAGCTTAGTCCCAAGCCATACGTCCGAGCAGTACCTC.

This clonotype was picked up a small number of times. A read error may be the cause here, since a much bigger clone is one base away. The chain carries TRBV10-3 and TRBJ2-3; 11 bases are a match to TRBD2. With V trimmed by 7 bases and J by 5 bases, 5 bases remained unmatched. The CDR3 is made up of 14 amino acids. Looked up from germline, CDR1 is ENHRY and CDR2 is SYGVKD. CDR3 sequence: CAINGSGRGDTQYF. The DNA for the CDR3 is TGTGCCATCAATGGTAGCGGGAGGGGAGATACGCAGTATTTT.

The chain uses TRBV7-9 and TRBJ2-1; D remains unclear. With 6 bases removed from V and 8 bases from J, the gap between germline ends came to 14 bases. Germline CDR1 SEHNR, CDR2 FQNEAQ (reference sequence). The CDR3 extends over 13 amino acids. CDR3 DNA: TGTGCCAGCAGACTCCCTCACCGCCATGAGCAGTTCTTC. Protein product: CASRLPHRHEQFF.

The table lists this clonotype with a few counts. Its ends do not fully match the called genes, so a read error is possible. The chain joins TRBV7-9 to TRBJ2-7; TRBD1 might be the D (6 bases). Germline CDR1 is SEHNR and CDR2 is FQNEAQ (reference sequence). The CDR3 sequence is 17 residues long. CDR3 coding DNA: TGTGCCAGCAGCTTATTCGACGGGACATCGAGCTCCTACGAGCAATACTTC. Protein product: CASSLFDGTSSSYEQYF.

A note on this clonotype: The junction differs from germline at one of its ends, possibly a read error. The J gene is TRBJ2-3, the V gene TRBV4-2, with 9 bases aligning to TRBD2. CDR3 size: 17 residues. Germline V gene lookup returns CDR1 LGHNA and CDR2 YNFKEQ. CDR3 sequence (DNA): TGTGCCAGCAGCCAAGTGACTAGCGGTACTAGCAGAGATGCGCAGTATTTT. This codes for CASSQVTSGTSRDAQYF.

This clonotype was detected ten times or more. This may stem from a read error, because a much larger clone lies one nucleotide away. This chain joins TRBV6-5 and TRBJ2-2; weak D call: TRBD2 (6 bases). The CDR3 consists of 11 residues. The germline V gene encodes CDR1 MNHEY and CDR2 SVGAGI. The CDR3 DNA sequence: TGTGCCAGCAGTCTCGGCGGGGAGCCGTTTTTT. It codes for CASSLGGEPFF.

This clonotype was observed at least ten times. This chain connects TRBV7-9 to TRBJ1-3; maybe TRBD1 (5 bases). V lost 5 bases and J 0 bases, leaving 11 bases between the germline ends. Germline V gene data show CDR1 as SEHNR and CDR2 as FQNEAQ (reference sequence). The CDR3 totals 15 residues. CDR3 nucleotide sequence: TGTGCCAGCAGCCAGACAGCGAACTCTGGAAACACCATATATTTT. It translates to CASSQTANSGNTIYF.

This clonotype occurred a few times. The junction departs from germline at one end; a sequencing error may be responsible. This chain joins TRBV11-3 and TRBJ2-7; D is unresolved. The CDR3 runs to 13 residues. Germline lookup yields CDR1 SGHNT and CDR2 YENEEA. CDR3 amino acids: CVSNLRQSYEQYF. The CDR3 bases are TGTGTCAGCAACTTGAGGCAGTCCTACGAGCAGTACTTC. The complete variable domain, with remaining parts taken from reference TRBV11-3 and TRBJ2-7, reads EAGVVQSPRYKIIEKKQPVAFWCNPISGHNTLYWYLQNLGQGPELLIRYENEEAVDDSQLPKDRFSAERLKGVDSTLKIQPAELGDSAVYLCVSNLRQSYEQYFGPGTRLTVT.

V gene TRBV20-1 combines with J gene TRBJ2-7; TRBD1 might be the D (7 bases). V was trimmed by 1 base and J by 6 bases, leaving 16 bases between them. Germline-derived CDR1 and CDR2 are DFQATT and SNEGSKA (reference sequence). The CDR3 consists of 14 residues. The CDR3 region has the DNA TGCAGTGCTAGAGGGGGGACTGGGACAGTCGAGCAGTACTTC. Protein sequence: CSARGGTGTVEQYF.